The entry below gives a single T cell receptor beta chain sequence along with its context. As yet, its antigen is unknown. The junction and the germline gene differ at one end; a read error may be behind it. Sequencing used immunoSEQ multiplex PCR; TCRdb keeps in-frame clones, though not all of them. Of under 65,000 clones detected, 75% to 95% appear once; the ten largest clones hold approximately 7.9%. This sample is drawn from a study of OX40 agonist ivuxolimab in advanced cancers. General study results and limits: Normalized T-cell clonal expansion was also low in a subset of nonresponders.

Collection of blood occurred at baseline, at cycle 4 day 1, and at cycle 7 day 1. The CDR3 is made up of 13 amino acids. CDR1 is SSHAT and CDR2 is FNYEAQ in the germline V gene (reference sequence). The chain has TRBV7-7 and TRBJ2-5; the D call may be TRBD1 or TRBD2 (5 bases each). Sequenced material: CD4+ or CD8+ T cells sorted from blood, taken in a trial of the OX40 agonist ivuxolimab. The clonotype comes from an adult with an advanced solid tumor such as melanoma, head and neck, liver or kidney cancer. CDR3 in amino acids: CASSPTRGETQYF. As DNA, the CDR3 is TGTGCTAGCAGTCCGACGAGGGGAGAGACCCAGTACTTC.